The clone carrying this TCR beta chain was observed a few times. V lost 4 bases to trimming and J lost 4 bases; unmatched junction nucleotides: 7. This CDR3 is built from 14 residues. Germline CDR1 and CDR2: SGHRS and YFSETQ. A sample-barcoded 5' primer and a J-beta primer mix were used in a second PCR of roughly 7 to 11 cycles. TCRdb recomputed calls from the 5' RACE reads with MiXCR, one row per CDR3 protein. This table holds 550,000 to 750,000 distinct CDR3 sequences, over 20% found once. These data belong to a study of blood T cells in healthy people across ages. The clonotype was recovered from an older man in good health. The sequenced sample consisted of blood. The J gene is TRBJ2-5, the V gene TRBV5-1, with TRBD1 identical over 7 bases. The CDR3 region is CASSSRGGGETQYF. As DNA, the CDR3 is TGCGCCAGCAGCAGTCGAGGGGGCGGAGAGACCCAGTACTTC. Full variable domain (remainder filled in from reference TRBV5-1 and TRBJ2-5): KAGVTQTPRYLIKTRGQQVTLSCSPISGHRSVSWYQQTPGQGLQFLFEYFSETQRNKGNFPGRFSGRQFSNSRSEMNVSTLELGDSALYLCASSSRGGGETQYFGPGTRLLVL.